This T cell receptor (beta chain) was retrieved from a study of T cell repertoires in cytomegalovirus infection. Findings and limits, study-wide: Frequencies of public TCR beta families were cumulated, and this identified carriers of CMV plus the relevant HLA. In two of eight donors, the top clonotype was HLA-C-restricted CMV-specific.

In its sample, this clonotype was seen a few times. The antigen remains undetermined. A single record per CDR3 protein comes from TCRdb applying MiXCR to the reads. This table holds hundreds of thousands of distinct CDR3 sequences, 5% to 8.5% found once. From germline, CDR1 is WSHSY and CDR2 SAAADI. The CDR3 is 13 amino acids. The V and J ends lost 8 bases and 4 bases respectively, with 9 bases between them. This receptor was obtained from a human donor in good health (CMV status not recorded). Some clones in this sample may be carry-over from other donors' samples. The V call is TRBV10-2, the J call TRBJ2-6, with TRBD1 as a possible D gene (5 bases). The sequenced sample consisted of PBMCs. The CDR3 loop is CASAGPGANVLTF. The CDR3 DNA reads as TGCGCCAGCGCAGGGCCAGGGGCCAACGTCCTGACTTTC.